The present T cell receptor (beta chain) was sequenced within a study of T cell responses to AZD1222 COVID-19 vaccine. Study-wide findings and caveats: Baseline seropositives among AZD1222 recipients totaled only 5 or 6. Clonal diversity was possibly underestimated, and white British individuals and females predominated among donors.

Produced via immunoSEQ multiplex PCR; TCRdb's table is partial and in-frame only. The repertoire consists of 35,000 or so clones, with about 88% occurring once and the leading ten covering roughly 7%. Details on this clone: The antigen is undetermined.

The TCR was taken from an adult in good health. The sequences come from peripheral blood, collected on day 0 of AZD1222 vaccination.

The CDR3 loop is CASSYTADPPNDEQFF. The DNA of the CDR3 is TGTGCCAGCAGTTACACAGCGGACCCACCCAACGATGAGCAGTTCTTC. The gene calls are TRBV6-5 and TRBJ2-1, with a weak D call TRBD2 (5 bases). The germline CDR1 and CDR2 sequences are MNHEY and SVGAGI. Trimming took 2 bases from V and 8 from J, leaving 19 bases between them. The CDR3 runs to 16 residues.